These 3 T cell receptor beta chains were sequenced from one sample in a study of blood T cell repertoires in COVID-19. Method: immunoSEQ multiplex PCR; TCRdb's copy keeps in-frame clones and lacks some. The sample lists roughly 230,000 clones, around four fifths occurring once. The specimen sequenced was peripheral blood. These receptors all stem from a man aged 35 to 55 with active or convalescent COVID-19.

The chain carries TRBV27 and TRBJ2-7; TRBD1 matches 11 bases. With 5 bases clipped from V and 6 bases from J, the junction kept 9 bases outside the gene matches. This CDR3 spans 15 amino acids. Germline V gene data show CDR1 as MNHEY and CDR2 as SMNVEV (reference sequence). The CDR3 sequence: CASSPTDRGLGEQYF. The CDR3 DNA sequence: TGTGCCAGCAGTCCCACGGACAGGGGGCTTGGCGAGCAGTACTTC.

CDR3 amino acids: CATSRTGDHEQYF. CDR3 DNA sequence: TGTGCCACCTCCCGGACAGGGGACCACGAGCAGTACTTC. The V gene is TRBV25-1, the J gene TRBJ2-7, with 9 positions matching TRBD1. The V gene's germline CDR1 is MGHDK and CDR2 SYGVNS. The trim removed 10 bases at V and 5 bases at J, leaving 9 bases unmatched. This CDR3 is built from 13 residues.

Comment on this clone: Different DNA sequences within this sample yield the same CDR3. This chain joins TRBV5-1 and TRBJ1-1; TRBD1 matches at 8 bases. This CDR3 region has 13 residues. Germline assignment: CDR1 SGHRS and CDR2 YFSETQ. V shed 2 bases, J shed 3 bases, and the junction held 0 bases outside the gene matches. DNA of the CDR3: TGCGCCAGCAGCTTACAGGGGGACACTGAAGCTTTCTTT. Translated, it gives CASSLQGDTEAFF.